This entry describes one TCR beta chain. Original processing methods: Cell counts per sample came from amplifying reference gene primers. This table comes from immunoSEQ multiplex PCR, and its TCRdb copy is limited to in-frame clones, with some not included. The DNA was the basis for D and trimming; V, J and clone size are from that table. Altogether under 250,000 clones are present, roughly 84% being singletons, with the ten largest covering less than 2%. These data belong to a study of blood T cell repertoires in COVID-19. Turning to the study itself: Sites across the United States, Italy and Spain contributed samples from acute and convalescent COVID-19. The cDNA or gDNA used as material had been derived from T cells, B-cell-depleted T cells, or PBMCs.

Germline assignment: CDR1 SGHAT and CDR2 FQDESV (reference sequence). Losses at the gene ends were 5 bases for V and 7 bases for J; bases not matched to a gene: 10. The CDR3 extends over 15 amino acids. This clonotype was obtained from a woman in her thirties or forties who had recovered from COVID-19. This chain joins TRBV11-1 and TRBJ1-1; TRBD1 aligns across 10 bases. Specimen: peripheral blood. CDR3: CASSLPGQGLNEAFF. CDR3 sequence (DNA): TGTGCCAGCAGCCTCCCGGGACAGGGGCTTAATGAAGCTTTCTTT. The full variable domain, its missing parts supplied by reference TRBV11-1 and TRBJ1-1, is EAEVAQSPRYKITEKSQAVAFWCDPISGHATLYWYRQILGQGPELLVQFQDESVVDDSQLPKDRFSAERLKGVDSTLKIQPAELGDSAMYLCASSLPGQGLNEAFFGQGTRLTVV.